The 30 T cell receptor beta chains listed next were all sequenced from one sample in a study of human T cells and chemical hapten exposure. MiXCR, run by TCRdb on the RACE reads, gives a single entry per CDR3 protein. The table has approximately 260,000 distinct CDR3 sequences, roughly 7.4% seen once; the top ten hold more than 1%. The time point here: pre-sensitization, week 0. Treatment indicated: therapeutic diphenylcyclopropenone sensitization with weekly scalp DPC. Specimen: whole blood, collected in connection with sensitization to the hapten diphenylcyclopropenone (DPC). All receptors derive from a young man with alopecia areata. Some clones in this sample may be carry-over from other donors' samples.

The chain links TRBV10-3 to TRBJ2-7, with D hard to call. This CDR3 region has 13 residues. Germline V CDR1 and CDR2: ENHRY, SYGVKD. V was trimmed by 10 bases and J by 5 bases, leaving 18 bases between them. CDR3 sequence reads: CATGVSWENEQYF. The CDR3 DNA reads TGTGCCACCGGAGTTTCTTGGGAAAACGAGCAGTACTTC.

The CDR3 DNA reads TGCAGTGCTAGTTGGTCGGGGGATATATACGAGCAGTACTTC. Its translation is CSASWSGDIYEQYF. This rearrangement joins TRBV20-1 to TRBJ2-7, with a tentative D call TRBD2 (6 bases). The CDR3 sequence is 14 residues long. V lost 3 bases and J 4 bases, leaving 16 bases between the germline ends. The V gene's germline CDR1 is DFQATT and CDR2 SNEGSKA (reference sequence).

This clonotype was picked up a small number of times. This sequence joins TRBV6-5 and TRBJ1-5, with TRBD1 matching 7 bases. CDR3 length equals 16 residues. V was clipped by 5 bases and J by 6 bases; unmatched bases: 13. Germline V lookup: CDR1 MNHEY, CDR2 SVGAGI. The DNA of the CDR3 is TGTGCCAGCAGTCCCTGGGTGGTGGCAGGGGGTCAGCCCCAGCATTTT. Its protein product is CASSPWVVAGGQPQHF.

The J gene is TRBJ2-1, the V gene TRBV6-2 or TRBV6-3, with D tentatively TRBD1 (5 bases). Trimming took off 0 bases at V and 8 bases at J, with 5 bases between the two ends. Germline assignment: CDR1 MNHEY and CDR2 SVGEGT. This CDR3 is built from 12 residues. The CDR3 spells CASSYSGHEQFF. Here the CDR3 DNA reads TGTGCCAGCAGTTACTCGGGGCATGAGCAGTTCTTC.

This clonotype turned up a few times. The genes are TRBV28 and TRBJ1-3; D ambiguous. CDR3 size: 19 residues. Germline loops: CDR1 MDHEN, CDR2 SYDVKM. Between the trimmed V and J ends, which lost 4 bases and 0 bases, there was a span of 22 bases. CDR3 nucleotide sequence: TGTGCCAGCAGTTCTTTACTGGACGGCCGTCCTAGCTCTGGAAACACCATATATTTT. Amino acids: CASSSLLDGRPSSGNTIYF. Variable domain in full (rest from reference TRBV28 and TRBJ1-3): DVKVTQSSRYLVKRTGEKVFLECVQDMDHENMFWYRQDPGLGLRLIYFSYDVKMKEKGDIPEGYSVSREKKERFSLILESASTNQTSMYLCASSSLLDGRPSSGNTIYFGEGSWLTVV.

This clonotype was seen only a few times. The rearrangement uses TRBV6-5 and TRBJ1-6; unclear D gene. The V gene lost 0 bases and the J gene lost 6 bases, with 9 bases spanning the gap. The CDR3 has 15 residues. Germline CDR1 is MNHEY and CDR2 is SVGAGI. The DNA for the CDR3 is TGTGCCAGCAGTTACTCCCGGCTGGCTAATTCACCCCTCCACTTT. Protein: CASSYSRLANSPLHF.

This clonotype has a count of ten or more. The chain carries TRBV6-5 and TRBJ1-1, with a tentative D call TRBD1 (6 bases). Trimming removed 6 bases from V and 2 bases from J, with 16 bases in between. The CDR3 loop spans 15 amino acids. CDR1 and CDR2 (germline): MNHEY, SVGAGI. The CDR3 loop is CASSPGGLINTEAFF. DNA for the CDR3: TGTGCCAGCAGCCCGGGGGGCTTAATAAACACTGAAGCTTTCTTT.

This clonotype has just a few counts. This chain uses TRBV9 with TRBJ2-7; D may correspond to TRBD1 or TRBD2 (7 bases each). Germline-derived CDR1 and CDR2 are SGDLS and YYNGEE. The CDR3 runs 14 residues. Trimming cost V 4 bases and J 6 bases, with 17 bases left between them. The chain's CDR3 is CASSPGGARGEQYF. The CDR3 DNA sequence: TGTGCCAGCAGCCCAGGGGGGGCGCGGGGCGAGCAGTACTTC. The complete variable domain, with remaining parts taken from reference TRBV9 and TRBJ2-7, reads DSGVTQTPKHLITATGQRVTLRCSPRSGDLSVYWYQQSLDQGLQFLIQYYNGEERAKGNILERFSAQQFPDLHSELNLSSLELGDSALYFCASSPGGARGEQYFGPGTRLTVT.

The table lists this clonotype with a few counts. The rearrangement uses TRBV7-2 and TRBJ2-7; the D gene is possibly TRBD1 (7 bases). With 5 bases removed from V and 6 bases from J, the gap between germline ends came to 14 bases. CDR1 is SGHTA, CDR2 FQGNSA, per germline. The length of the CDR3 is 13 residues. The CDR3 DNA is TGTGCCAGCAGCCCCCGACAGGGAGGCGAGCAGTACTTC. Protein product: CASSPRQGGEQYF. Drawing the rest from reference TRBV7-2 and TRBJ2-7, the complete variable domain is GAGVSQSPSNKVTEKGKDVELRCDPISGHTALYWYRQSLGQGLEFLIYFQGNSAPDKSGLPSDRFSAERTGGSVSTLTIQRTQQEDSAVYLCASSPRQGGEQYFGPGTRLTVT.

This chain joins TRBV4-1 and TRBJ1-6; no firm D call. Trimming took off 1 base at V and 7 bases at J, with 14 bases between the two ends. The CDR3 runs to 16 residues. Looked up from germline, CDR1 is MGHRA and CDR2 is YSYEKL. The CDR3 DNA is TGCGCCAGCAGCCAAGCGGTGCTAGCTCGGAATTCACCCCTCCACTTT. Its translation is CASSQAVLARNSPLHF.

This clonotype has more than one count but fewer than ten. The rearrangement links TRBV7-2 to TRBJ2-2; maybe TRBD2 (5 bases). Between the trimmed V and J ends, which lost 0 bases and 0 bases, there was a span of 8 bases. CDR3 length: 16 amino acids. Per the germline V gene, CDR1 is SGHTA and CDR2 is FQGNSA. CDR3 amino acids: CASSLAGRANTGELFF. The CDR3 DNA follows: TGTGCCAGCAGCTTAGCAGGGAGAGCGAACACCGGGGAGCTGTTTTTT. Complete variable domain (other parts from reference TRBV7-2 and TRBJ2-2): GAGVSQSPSNKVTEKGKDVELRCDPISGHTALYWYRQSLGQGLEFLIYFQGNSAPDKSGLPSDRFSAERTGGSVSTLTIQRTQQEDSAVYLCASSLAGRANTGELFFGEGSRLTVL.

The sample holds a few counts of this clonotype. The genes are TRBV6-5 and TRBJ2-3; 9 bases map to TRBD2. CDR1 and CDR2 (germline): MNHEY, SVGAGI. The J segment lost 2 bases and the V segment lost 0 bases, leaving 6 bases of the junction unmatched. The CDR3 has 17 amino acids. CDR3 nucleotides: TGTGCCAGCAGTTACTCAATCGGCGGGGGGGACACAGATACGCAGTATTTT. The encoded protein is CASSYSIGGGDTDTQYF.

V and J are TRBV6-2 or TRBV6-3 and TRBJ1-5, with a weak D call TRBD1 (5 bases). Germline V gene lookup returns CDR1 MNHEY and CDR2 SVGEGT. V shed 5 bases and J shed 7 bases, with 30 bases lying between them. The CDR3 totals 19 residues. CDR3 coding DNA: TGTGCCAGCAGTGATTCCGTCGGGACCCAGGGCACAAGGGGCCAGCCCCAGCATTTT. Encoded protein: CASSDSVGTQGTRGQPQHF.

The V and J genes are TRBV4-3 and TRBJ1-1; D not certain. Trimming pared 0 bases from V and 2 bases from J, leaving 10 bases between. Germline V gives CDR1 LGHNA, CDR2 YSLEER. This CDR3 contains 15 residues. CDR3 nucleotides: TGCGCCAGCAGCCAAGACCCGACATTAAACACTGAAGCTTTCTTT. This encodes CASSQDPTLNTEAFF.

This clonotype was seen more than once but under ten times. CDR3 residues: CASSANPYEQYV. The CDR3 nucleotides are TGTGCCAGCAGCGCCAACCCCTACGAGCAGTACGTC. The chain carries TRBV13 and TRBJ2-7; D is uncertain. Deletions cut 5 bases from V and 2 bases from J, with 7 bases between. Looked up from germline, CDR1 is PRHDT and CDR2 is FYEKMQ (reference sequence). The CDR3 has 12 amino acids.

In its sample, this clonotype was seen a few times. Here the CDR3 DNA reads TGTGCCAGCAGACCCGGTGGGCGGGTCCAGCCCCTCCACTTT. It specifies CASRPGGRVQPLHF. This chain joins TRBV6-6 and TRBJ1-6; D is unclear. Germline CDR1 is MNHNY and CDR2 is SVGAGI (reference sequence). Trimming took off 6 bases at V and 13 bases at J, with 19 bases between the two ends. The CDR3 extends over 14 amino acids.

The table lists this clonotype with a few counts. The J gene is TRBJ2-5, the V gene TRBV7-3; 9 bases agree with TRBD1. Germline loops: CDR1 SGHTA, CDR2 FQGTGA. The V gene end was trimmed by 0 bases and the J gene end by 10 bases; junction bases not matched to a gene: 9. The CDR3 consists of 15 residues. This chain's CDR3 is CASSLTGDRVNYQYF. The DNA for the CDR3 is TGTGCCAGCAGCTTAACGGGGGACAGGGTAAATTACCAGTACTTC. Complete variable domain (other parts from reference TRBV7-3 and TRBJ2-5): GAGVSQTPSNKVTEKGKYVELRCDPISGHTALYWYRQSLGQGPEFLIYFQGTGAADDSGLPNDRFFAVRPEGSVSTLKIQRTERGDSAVYLCASSLTGDRVNYQYFGPGTRLLVL.

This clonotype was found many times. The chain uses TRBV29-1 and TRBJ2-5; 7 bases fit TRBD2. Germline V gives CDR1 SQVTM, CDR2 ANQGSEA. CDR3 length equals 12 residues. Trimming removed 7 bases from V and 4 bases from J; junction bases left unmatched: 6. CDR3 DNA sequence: TGCAGCGCTTTGCGGGGGTCAGAGACCCAGTACTTC. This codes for CSALRGSETQYF.

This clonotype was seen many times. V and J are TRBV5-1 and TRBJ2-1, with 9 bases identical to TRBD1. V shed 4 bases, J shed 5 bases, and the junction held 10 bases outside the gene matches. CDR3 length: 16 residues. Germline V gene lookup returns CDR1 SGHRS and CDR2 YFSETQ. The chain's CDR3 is CASSTLTGGEDNEQFF. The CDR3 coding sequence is TGCGCCAGCAGCACCCTTACAGGGGGCGAAGACAATGAGCAGTTCTTC. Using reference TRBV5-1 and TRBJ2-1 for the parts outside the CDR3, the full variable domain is KAGVTQTPRYLIKTRGQQVTLSCSPISGHRSVSWYQQTPGQGLQFLFEYFSETQRNKGNFPGRFSGRQFSNSRSEMNVSTLELGDSALYLCASSTLTGGEDNEQFFGPGTRLTVL.

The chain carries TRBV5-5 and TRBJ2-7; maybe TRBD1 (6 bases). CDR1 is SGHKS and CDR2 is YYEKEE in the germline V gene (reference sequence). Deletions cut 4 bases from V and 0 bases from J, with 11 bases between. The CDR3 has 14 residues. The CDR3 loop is CASSAGAFSYEQYF. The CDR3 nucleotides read TGTGCCAGCAGCGCAGGGGCCTTCTCCTACGAGCAGTACTTC. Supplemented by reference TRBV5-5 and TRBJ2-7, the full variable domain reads DAGVTQSPTHLIKTRGQQVTLRCSPISGHKSVSWYQQVLGQGPQFIFQYYEKEERGRGNFPDRFSARQFPNYSSELNVNALLLGDSALYLCASSAGAFSYEQYFGPGTRLTVT.

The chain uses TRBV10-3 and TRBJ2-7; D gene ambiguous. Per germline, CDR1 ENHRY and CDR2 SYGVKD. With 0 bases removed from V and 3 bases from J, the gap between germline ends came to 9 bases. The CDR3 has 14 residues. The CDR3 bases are TGTGCCATCAGTGAGTCCGGAGTGGGCTACGAGCAGTACTTC. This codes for CAISESGVGYEQYF.

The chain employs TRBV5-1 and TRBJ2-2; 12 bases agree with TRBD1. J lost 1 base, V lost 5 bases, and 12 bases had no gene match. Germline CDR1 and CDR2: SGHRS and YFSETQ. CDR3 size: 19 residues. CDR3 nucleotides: TGCGCCAGCAGTCAACGGGACAGGGGGCGAGTCGGGAACACCGGGGAGCTGTTTTTT. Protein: CASSQRDRGRVGNTGELFF. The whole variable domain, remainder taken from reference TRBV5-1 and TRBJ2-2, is KAGVTQTPRYLIKTRGQQVTLSCSPISGHRSVSWYQQTPGQGLQFLFEYFSETQRNKGNFPGRFSGRQFSNSRSEMNVSTLELGDSALYLCASSQRDRGRVGNTGELFFGEGSRLTVL.

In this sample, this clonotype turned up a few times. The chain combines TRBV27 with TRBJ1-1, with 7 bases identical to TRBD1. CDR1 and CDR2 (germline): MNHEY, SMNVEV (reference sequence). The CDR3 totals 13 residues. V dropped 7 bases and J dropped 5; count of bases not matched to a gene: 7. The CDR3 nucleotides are TGTGCCAGCATCCCAGGGGGTGGAACTGAAGCTTTCTTT. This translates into CASIPGGGTEAFF.

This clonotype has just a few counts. The CDR3 loop is CASSYSIRGRFTEAFF. The CDR3, as DNA: TGTGCCAGCAGTTACTCTATCAGGGGGCGATTCACTGAAGCTTTCTTT. The chain employs TRBV6-5 and TRBJ1-1; 8 nucleotides line up with TRBD1. This CDR3 region has 16 residues. CDR1 MNHEY and CDR2 SVGAGI come from the germline V gene. The V and J ends lost 0 bases and 4 bases, in that order; junction bases with no gene match: 7.

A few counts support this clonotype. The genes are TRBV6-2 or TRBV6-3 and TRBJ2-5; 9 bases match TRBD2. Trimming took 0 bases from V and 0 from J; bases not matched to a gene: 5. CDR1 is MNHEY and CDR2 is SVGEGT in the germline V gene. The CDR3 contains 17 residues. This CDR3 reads CASSYSSSGAYQETQYF. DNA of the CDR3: TGTGCCAGCAGTTACTCGTCTAGCGGGGCTTACCAAGAGACCCAGTACTTC.

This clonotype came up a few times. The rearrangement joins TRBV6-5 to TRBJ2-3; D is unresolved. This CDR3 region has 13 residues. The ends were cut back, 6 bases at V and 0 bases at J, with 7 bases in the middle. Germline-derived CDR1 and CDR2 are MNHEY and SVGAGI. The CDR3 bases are TGTGCCAGCAGGCCCGACAGCACAGATACGCAGTATTTT. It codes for CASRPDSTDTQYF.

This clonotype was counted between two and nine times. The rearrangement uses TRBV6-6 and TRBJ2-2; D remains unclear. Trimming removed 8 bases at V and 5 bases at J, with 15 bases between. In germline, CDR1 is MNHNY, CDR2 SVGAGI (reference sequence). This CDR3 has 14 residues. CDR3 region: CASSFGEPTGELFF. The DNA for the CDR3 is TGTGCCAGCTCTTTTGGGGAACCAACCGGGGAGCTGTTTTTT.

The CDR3 region has the DNA TGCGCCAGCAGCTTGGCAGGGGTTACCGGGGAGCTGTTTTTT. Its protein product is CASSLAGVTGELFF. The chain has TRBV5-1 and TRBJ2-2; a weak D match, TRBD1 (6 bases). The germline gives CDR1 SGHRS, CDR2 YFSETQ. V was clipped by 0 bases and J by 5 bases, with 8 bases between them. The CDR3 runs 14 residues.

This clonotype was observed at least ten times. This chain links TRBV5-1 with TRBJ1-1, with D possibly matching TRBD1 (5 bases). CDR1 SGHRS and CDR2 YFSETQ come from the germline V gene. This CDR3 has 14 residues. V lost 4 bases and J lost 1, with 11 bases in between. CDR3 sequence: CASSPGHQNTEAFF. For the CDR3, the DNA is TGCGCCAGCAGCCCTGGACACCAGAACACTGAAGCTTTCTTT.

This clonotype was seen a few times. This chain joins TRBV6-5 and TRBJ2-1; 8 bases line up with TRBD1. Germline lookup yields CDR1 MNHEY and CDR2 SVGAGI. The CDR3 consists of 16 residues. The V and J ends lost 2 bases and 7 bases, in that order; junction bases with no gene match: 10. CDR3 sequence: CASSYSKGYRGNEQFF. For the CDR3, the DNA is TGTGCCAGCAGTTACAGTAAGGGCTACAGGGGGAATGAGCAGTTCTTC.